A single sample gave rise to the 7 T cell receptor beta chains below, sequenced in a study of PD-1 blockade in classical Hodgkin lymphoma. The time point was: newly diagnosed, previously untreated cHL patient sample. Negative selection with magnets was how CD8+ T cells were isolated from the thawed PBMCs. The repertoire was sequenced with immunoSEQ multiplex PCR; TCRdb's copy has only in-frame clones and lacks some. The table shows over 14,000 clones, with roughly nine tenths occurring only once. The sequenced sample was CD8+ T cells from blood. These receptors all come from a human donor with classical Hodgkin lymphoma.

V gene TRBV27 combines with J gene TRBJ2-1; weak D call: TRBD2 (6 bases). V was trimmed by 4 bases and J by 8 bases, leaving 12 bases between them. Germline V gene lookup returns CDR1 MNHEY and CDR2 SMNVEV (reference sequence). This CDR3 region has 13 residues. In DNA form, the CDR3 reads TGTGCCAGCAGTTACGGGAGCGGAGATGAGCAGTTCTTC. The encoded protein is CASSYGSGDEQFF.

The CDR3 DNA sequence: TGTGCCAGCAGAGCAGGGGATCTGTACCAAGAGACCCAGTACTTC. Its translation is CASRAGDLYQETQYF. This chain links TRBV7-9 with TRBJ2-5; maybe TRBD1 (6 bases). CDR3 length: 15 amino acids. The V and J ends lost 6 bases and 0 bases respectively, with 14 bases between them. The germline gives CDR1 SEHNR, CDR2 FQNEAQ (reference sequence).

DNA for the CDR3: TGTGCCAGCAGCCCGACAGGGGCTAATGAAAAACTGTTTTTT. This translates into CASSPTGANEKLFF. The V call is TRBV7-6, the J call TRBJ1-4, with TRBD1 matching 8 bases. CDR3 length: 14 residues. The germline V gene encodes CDR1 SGHVS and CDR2 FNYEAQ. Trimming cost V 5 bases and J 3 bases; bases outside gene matches: 2.

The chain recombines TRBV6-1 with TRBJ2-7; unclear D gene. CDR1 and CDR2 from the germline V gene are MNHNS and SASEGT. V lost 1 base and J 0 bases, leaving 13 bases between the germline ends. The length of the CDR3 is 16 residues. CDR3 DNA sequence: TGTGCCAGCAGTGAAGTAGAAGGTCCGAGCTCCTACGAGCAGTACGTC. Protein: CASSEVEGPSSYEQYV.

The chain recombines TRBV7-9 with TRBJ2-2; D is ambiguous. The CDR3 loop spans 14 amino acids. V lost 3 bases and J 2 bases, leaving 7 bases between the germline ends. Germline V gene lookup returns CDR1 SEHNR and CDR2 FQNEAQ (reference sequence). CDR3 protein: CASSFAENTGELFF. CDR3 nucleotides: TGTGCCAGCAGCTTCGCGGAAAACACCGGGGAGCTGTTTTTT.

DNA of the CDR3: TGTGCCAGCAGTGAAGGGCACGAGCAGTACGTC. This encodes CASSEGHEQYV. This chain connects TRBV6-1 to TRBJ2-7; D gene uncertain. V was pared by 1 base and J by 5 bases, with 3 bases between. The CDR3 sequence is 11 residues long. Germline lookup yields CDR1 MNHNS and CDR2 SASEGT.

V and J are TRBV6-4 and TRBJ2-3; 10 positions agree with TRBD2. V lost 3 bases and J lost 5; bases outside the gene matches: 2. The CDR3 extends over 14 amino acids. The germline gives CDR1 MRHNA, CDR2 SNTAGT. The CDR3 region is CASSDLAGGDTQYF. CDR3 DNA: TGTGCCAGCAGTGATTTAGCGGGAGGAGATACGCAGTATTTT.